This TCR beta chain was captured in a study of blood T cells in healthy people across ages. CDR1 is LNHDA and CDR2 is SQIVND in the germline V gene (reference sequence). The CDR3 has 13 residues. Between the trimmed V and J ends, which lost 4 bases and 9 bases, there was a span of 13 bases. The authors ran a second PCR of about 6 to 11 cycles using a sample-barcoded 5' primer and a J-beta primer mix. TCRdb fed the 5' RACE reads into MiXCR, producing one record per CDR3 protein. The sample has about 640,000 distinct CDR3 sequences; 58% are singletons. The sequence derives from a man in his fifties or sixties in good health. The sequenced sample was blood. The chain combines TRBV19 with TRBJ2-1; no definite D call. The CDR3 sequence is CASSTTADTEQFF. In DNA form, the CDR3 reads TGTGCCAGTAGTACTACAGCCGACACTGAGCAGTTCTTC. Drawing the rest from reference TRBV19 and TRBJ2-1, the complete variable domain is DGGITQSPKYLFRKEGQNVTLSCEQNLNHDAMYWYRQDPGQGLRLIYYSQIVNDFQKGDIAEGYSVSREKKESFPLTVTSAQKNPTAFYLCASSTTADTEQFFGPGTRLTVL.